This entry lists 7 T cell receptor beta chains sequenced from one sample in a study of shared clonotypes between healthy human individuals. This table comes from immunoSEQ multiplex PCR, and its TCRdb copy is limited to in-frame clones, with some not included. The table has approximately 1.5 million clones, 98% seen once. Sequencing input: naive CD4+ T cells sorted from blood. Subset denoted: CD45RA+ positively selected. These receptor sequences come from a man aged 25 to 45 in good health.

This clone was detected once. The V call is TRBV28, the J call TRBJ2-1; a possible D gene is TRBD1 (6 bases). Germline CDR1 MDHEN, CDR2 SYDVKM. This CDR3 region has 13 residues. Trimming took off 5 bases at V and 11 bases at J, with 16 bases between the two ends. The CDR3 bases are TGTGCCAGCAGTCCACACCGGCAGGGGAAGCAGTTCTTC. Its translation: CASSPHRQGKQFF.

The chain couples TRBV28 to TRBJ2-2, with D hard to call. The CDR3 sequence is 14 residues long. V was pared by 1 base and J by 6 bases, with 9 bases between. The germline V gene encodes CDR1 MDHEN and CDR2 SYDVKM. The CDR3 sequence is CASSLYWTAGELFF. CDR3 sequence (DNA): TGTGCCAGCAGTTTATACTGGACGGCCGGGGAGCTGTTTTTT.

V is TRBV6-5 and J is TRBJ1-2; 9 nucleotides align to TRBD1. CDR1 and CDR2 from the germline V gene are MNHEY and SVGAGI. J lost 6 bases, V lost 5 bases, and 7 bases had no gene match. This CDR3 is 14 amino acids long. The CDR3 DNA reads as TGTGCCAGCAGTCGACAGGGGGATTCTGATGGCTACACCTTC. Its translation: CASSRQGDSDGYTF.

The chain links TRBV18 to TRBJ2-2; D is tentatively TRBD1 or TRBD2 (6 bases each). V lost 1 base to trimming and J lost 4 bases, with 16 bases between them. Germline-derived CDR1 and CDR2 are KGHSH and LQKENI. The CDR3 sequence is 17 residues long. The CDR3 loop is CASSPLLGGRGTGELFF. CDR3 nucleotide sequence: TGTGCCAGCTCACCACTGCTCGGGGGCAGAGGCACCGGGGAGCTGTTTTTT.

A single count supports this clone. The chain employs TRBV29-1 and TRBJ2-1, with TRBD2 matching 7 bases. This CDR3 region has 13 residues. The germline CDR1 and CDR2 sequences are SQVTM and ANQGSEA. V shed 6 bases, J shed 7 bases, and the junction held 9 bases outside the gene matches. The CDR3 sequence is CSVADGLGNEQFF. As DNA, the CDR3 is TGCAGCGTCGCTGATGGACTAGGGAATGAGCAGTTCTTC.

The CDR3, as DNA: TGTGCCAGCAGTCCCTACCGGTCGAACACTGAAGCTTTCTTT. It encodes CASSPYRSNTEAFF. The rearrangement links TRBV28 to TRBJ1-1; D remains unclear. Germline CDR1 reads MDHEN; CDR2 reads SYDVKM. This CDR3 spans 14 amino acids. Trimming took off 5 bases at V and 1 base at J, with 11 bases between the two ends.

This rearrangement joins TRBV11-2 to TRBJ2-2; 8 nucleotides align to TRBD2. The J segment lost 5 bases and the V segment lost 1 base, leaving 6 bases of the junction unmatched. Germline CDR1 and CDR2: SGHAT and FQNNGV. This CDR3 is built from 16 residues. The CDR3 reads CASSLGSGSITGELFF. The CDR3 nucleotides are TGTGCCAGCAGCTTAGGGAGCGGGAGCATTACCGGGGAGCTGTTTTTT.